This paragraph reports one T cell receptor beta chain. These data belong to a study of blood T cell repertoires in COVID-19. Only in-frame clones appear in the TCRdb table, and some are missing; sequencing was by immunoSEQ multiplex PCR. The sample has 150,000 to 200,000 clones; around 80% are singletons. The sequence was collected from a woman in her 70s with COVID-19, enrolled during active disease. Sequencing used peripheral blood.

This CDR3 is CASSFSGGSTDTQYF. CDR3 nucleotide sequence: TGCGCCAGCAGCTTCAGCGGGGGGAGCACAGATACGCAGTATTTT. The V call is TRBV5-1, the J call TRBJ2-3; 9 nucleotides line up with TRBD2. The germline V gene has CDR1 SGHRS and CDR2 YFSETQ. V shed 2 bases, J shed 0 bases, and the junction held 1 base outside the gene matches. The CDR3 covers 15 residues.